This T cell receptor (beta chain) was observed in a study of blood T cell repertoires in COVID-19. From germline, CDR1 is SGHTA and CDR2 FQGTGA. The CDR3 is 15 residues long. V lost 2 bases and J 6 bases, leaving 15 bases between the germline ends. The protocol was immunoSEQ multiplex PCR, while the TCRdb copy is restricted to in-frame clones and leaves out a portion. The sample lists 200,000 to 300,000 clones, less than 90% occurring once. This TCR was recovered from a man in his 60s who had recovered from COVID-19. Sequences were obtained from peripheral blood. The chain uses TRBV7-3 and TRBJ2-3; possible D gene TRBD2, 7 bases. CDR3 residues: CASSLLGGASDTQYF. The CDR3 DNA follows: TGTGCCAGCAGCTTATTAGGGGGGGCGTCGGATACGCAGTATTTT.